The clone carrying this T cell receptor beta chain was picked up many times. This CDR3 is 16 amino acids long. The V and J ends lost 2 bases and 3 bases respectively, with 17 bases between them. CDR1 and CDR2 (germline): MNHEY, SVGAGI. Molecular barcoded adaptors covering alpha/delta and beta/gamma chains were used on 400 ng RNA. MiXCR, run by TCRdb on the reads, gives a single entry per CDR3 protein. The sample has 130,000 or so distinct CDR3 sequences; 13% are singletons. The sample is drawn from a study of read filtering for tumor transcriptome and immune sequencing. About the research overall: The cohort had roughly 17 men and some 13 women aged roughly 47 to 80, mean roughly 71 years.

The sample consisted of a population of CD138-negative cells sorted from bone marrow. The receptor was isolated from a donor aged 40 or older with multiple myeloma. This chain connects TRBV6-5 to TRBJ2-7; no firm D call. Written as DNA, the CDR3 is TGTGCCAGCAGTTACAGTCGGGCCCCAAGCCGCTACGAGCAGTACTTC. Encoded protein: CASSYSRAPSRYEQYF.